This T cell receptor beta chain was sequenced in a study of blood T cell repertoires in COVID-19. V lost 1 base and J lost 3, with 5 bases in between. Germline V gene lookup returns CDR1 SGHTA and CDR2 FQGNSA. The CDR3 covers 13 residues. Measured with immunoSEQ multiplex PCR; TCRdb has only the in-frame clones, and not every one. The table includes under 95,000 clones, 79% detected once. The TCR was taken from a man aged 60 to 69 with active or convalescent COVID-19. Sequences were obtained from peripheral blood. The chain joins TRBV7-2 to TRBJ2-3; perhaps TRBD2 as D (5 bases). The CDR3 sequence is CASSLGGTDTQYF. DNA for the CDR3: TGTGCCAGCAGCTTAGGAGGGACAGATACGCAGTATTTT.